A single sample is the source of the 7 T cell receptor beta chains below, sequenced in a study of T and B cells in COVID-19 patients. BIOMED2 TRB-A/B primer pools were used in multiplex TRB PCR. TCRdb reanalysed the multiplex PCR reads using MiXCR and keeps one entry per CDR3 protein. Of roughly 10,000 distinct CDR3 sequences listed, around 33% are singletons. Each TRB amplification used roughly 240-550 ng of genomic DNA from blood. The sample consisted of blood. The receptors shown here come from a human donor with active COVID-19.

The rearrangement links TRBV28 to TRBJ1-4; D is ambiguous. The CDR3 covers 16 residues. Germline CDR1 is MDHEN and CDR2 is SYDVKM. The V end lost 5 bases, the J end lost 8 bases, and 21 bases lay between the germline ends. CDR3 protein: CASSPSPRGFWEKLFF. The CDR3 DNA reads TGTGCCAGCAGTCCATCACCGAGAGGGTTTTGGGAAAAACTGTTTTTT.

A few counts support this clonotype. The rearrangement joins TRBV30 to TRBJ2-5; D is perhaps TRBD1 (5 bases). Trimming removed 0 bases at V and 5 bases at J, with 10 bases between. There are 13 residues in the CDR3. Germline CDR1 GTSNPN, CDR2 SVGIG (reference sequence). The CDR3 spells CAWSVSGLETQYF. The CDR3 coding sequence is TGTGCCTGGAGTGTATCAGGGCTGGAGACCCAGTACTTC. Full variable domain (rest looked up from reference TRBV30 and TRBJ2-5): SQTIHQWPATLVQPVGSPLSLECTVEGTSNPNLYWYRQAAGRGLQLLFYSVGIGQISSEVPQNLSASRPQDRQFILSSKKLLLSDSGFYLCAWSVSGLETQYFGPGTRLLVL.

Judged by abundance, this clonotype is large (0.1 to 1%). The chain couples TRBV6-1 to TRBJ1-6; D is unresolved. V was trimmed by 1 base and J by 6 bases, leaving 13 bases between them. Germline V gene data show CDR1 as MNHNS and CDR2 as SASEGT. This CDR3 contains 16 residues. CDR3 residues: CASSEETDWPNSPLHF. In nucleotides, the CDR3 is TGTGCCAGCAGTGAAGAGACGGACTGGCCTAATTCACCCCTCCACTTT.

This clonotype was counted only a few times. This chain connects TRBV19 to TRBJ1-1; D possibly corresponds to TRBD1 (5 bases). V lost 3 bases and J 1 base, leaving 12 bases between the germline ends. CDR1 LNHDA and CDR2 SQIVND come from the germline V gene (reference sequence). This CDR3 spans 15 amino acids. The CDR3 region is CASSISGRTNTEAFF. The CDR3 coding sequence is TGTGCCAGTAGTATTTCGGGACGGACGAACACTGAAGCTTTCTTT.

The gene calls are TRBV6-2 or TRBV6-3 and TRBJ2-5, with 13 bases fitting TRBD2. V lost 6 bases to trimming and J lost 4 bases; unmatched junction nucleotides: 5. From germline, CDR1 is MNHEY and CDR2 SVGEGT. The CDR3 is 15 residues long. The CDR3: CASRPLAGGRETQYF. CDR3 DNA sequence: TGTGCCAGCAGGCCACTAGCGGGGGGGCGAGAGACCCAGTACTTC.

For this clonotype: This clone may be a read error of a much larger clone one base away. This chain connects TRBV29-1 to TRBJ1-2; TRBD1 matches at 7 bases. Losses at the gene ends were 3 bases for V and 12 bases for J; bases not matched to a gene: 4. Looked up from germline, CDR1 is SQVTM and CDR2 is ANQGSEA. The CDR3 loop spans 10 amino acids. This CDR3 is CSVEDRWHTF. The CDR3 DNA reads as TGCAGCGTTGAGGACAGGTGGCACACCTTC.

Concerning this clonotype itself: A read error is possible here, since a much larger clone lies one base away. This likely comes from a read error, as the CDR3 has no conserved phenylalanine or tryptophan at its end. The CDR3 spells CASRNSRGTGELFL. The CDR3 bases are TGTGCCAGCAGGAACTCCAGGGGAACCGGGGAGCTGTTTCTT. The chain combines TRBV5-4 with TRBJ2-2, with D possibly being TRBD1 (6 bases). With 5 bases removed from V and 5 bases from J, the gap between germline ends came to 13 bases. The V gene's germline CDR1 is SGHNT and CDR2 YYREEE (reference sequence). This CDR3 is built from 14 residues.